This TCR beta chain was retrieved from a study of T-cell memory formation after mild COVID-19. The overall study: TCR clusters showed largely donor specificity.

Details on this clonotype: Its antigen is still unknown.

5'RACE with constant-segment primers built TCRalpha and TCRbeta cDNA libraries with UMIs. From the 5' RACE reads, TCRdb called clonotypes with MiXCR, one entry per CDR3 protein. Among about 110,000 distinct CDR3 sequences listed, about 24% were seen once. Study-wide results and limits: Shrinking CD4+ clones resided mostly in CM and EM, and CD8+ ones in EMRA. Day 15 to 85 contracting clones showed balanced CD4/CD8; day 15 to 37 expanders favored CD4+.

Deletions cut 1 base from V and 0 bases from J, with 10 bases between. Per germline, CDR1 LGHDT and CDR2 YNNKEL (reference sequence). This CDR3 comprises 16 residues. This clonotype was sampled from a young man who had mild COVID-19 (a few samples of this study predate the infection). Cell type and time point are not known. Source material: PBMCs or a T cell subset sorted from them (not recorded which). The chain links TRBV3-1 to TRBJ2-1; possible D gene TRBD2, 5 bases. The CDR3 reads CASSQVGESSYNEQFF. The CDR3, as DNA: TGTGCCAGCAGCCAAGTTGGGGAGAGCTCCTACAATGAGCAGTTCTTC.